Detailed here is one T cell receptor beta chain. In the authors' workflow: Amplification with reference gene primers provided the estimates of nucleated cell counts. Some clones are missing from TCRdb's copy, which holds only in-frame ones; the method was immunoSEQ multiplex PCR. V, J and clone size derive from that table, while D and trimming were established from the DNA sequence. The table shows 35,000 to 55,000 clones, with over 70% occurring only once. These data originate in a study of blood T cell repertoires in COVID-19. Whole-study context: There were acute and convalescent COVID-19 samples, and they came from the United States, Italy and Spain. PBMCs, B-cell-depleted T cells, or T cells were the source of the cDNA or gDNA that made up the material.

The TCR was taken from a human donor in a cohort sampled during active COVID-19. Specimen: peripheral blood.

The CDR3 nucleotides are TGTGCCAGCAGTCAAGCCAAAAACATTCAGTACTTC. Encoded protein: CASSQAKNIQYF. The rearrangement uses TRBV12-3 or TRBV12-4 and TRBJ2-4; D remains unclear. V was shortened by 5 bases and J by 0 bases, with 2 bases between the two germline ends. This CDR3 region has 12 residues.